Below, one TCR beta chain is given with its context. These data belong to a study of blood T cell repertoires in COVID-19. Germline V gene lookup returns CDR1 GTSNPN and CDR2 SVGIG (reference sequence). The CDR3 is made up of 15 amino acids. Trimming left V 2 bases short and J 4 bases short, with 17 bases between. Assay: immunoSEQ multiplex PCR; the TCRdb copy retains only in-frame clones and omits some. The sample records approximately 270,000 clones, 85% to 90% being singletons. The sample was peripheral blood. The chain joins TRBV30 to TRBJ1-2, with D possibly being TRBD1 (6 bases). The source of this sequence is a young man with acute or convalescent COVID-19. CDR3 sequence (DNA): TGTGCCTGGAGTCCCCAGAGGGGGGGCGGCTATGGCTACACCTTC. The encoded protein is CAWSPQRGGGYGYTF.